The rows below give T cell receptor beta chains drawn from one sample of a study of T cells in Graves' hyperthyroidism and ophthalmopathy. From the multiplex PCR reads, TCRdb called clonotypes with MiXCR, one entry per CDR3 protein. This repertoire shows nearly 750,000 distinct CDR3 sequences, approximately 40% found once; its top ten account for around 31%. Material for sequencing was blood. These receptors all stem from a woman in her forties with Graves' hyperthyroidism. The CDR3 runs from the conserved cysteine through the conserved F or W. Fields, in order: clone size, J gene, V gene, D gene, CDR3 length, CDR3 protein, CDR3 DNA. The D gene is left open where the match is weak. Part of the rows lack a size; the others show once, few, many or a class for expanded clones.

clone size: .
J gene: TRBJ2-7
V gene: TRBV20-1
D gene: .
CDR3 length: 13
CDR3 protein: CSARDCAGVEQYF
CDR3 DNA: TGCAGTGCTAGAGATTGCGCAGGGGTCGAGCAGTACTTC

clone size: .
J gene: TRBJ2-3
V gene: TRBV6-4
D gene: .
CDR3 length: 16
CDR3 protein: CASSPRSGGHTDTQYF
CDR3 DNA: TGTGCCAGCAGTCCCCGATCGGGGGGCCACACAGATACGCAGTATTTT

clone size: .
J gene: TRBJ1-3
V gene: TRBV18
D gene: TRBD1
CDR3 length: 16
CDR3 protein: CASSPDWTGGGNTIYF
CDR3 DNA: TGTGCCAGCTCGCCAGACTGGACAGGGGGTGGAAACACCATATATTTT

clone size: .
J gene: TRBJ1-2
V gene: TRBV19
D gene: TRBD1
CDR3 length: 15
CDR3 protein: CATSPGTGGDYGYTF
CDR3 DNA: TGTGCCACTTCGCCCGGGACAGGGGGTGATTATGGCTACACCTTC

clone size: few
J gene: TRBJ2-7
V gene: TRBV9
D gene: .
CDR3 length: 15
CDR3 protein: CASSVGSSIISEQYF
CDR3 DNA: TGTGCCAGCAGCGTAGGTTCGTCTATAATCTCCGAGCAGTACTTC

clone size: many
J gene: TRBJ1-2
V gene: TRBV13
D gene: .
CDR3 length: 15
CDR3 protein: CASSLEGQANYGYTF
CDR3 DNA: TGTGCCAGCAGCTTAGAGGGACAAGCTAACTATGGCTACACCTTC

clone size: .
J gene: TRBJ1-4
V gene: TRBV19
D gene: TRBD1
CDR3 length: 16
CDR3 protein: CASTARQGAFNEKLFF
CDR3 DNA: TGTGCCAGTACAGCCAGGCAGGGGGCCTTTAATGAAAAACTGTTTTTT

clone size: many
J gene: TRBJ1-1
V gene: TRBV7-3
D gene: .
CDR3 length: 13
CDR3 protein: CASSAQENTEAFF
CDR3 DNA: TGTGCCAGCAGCGCCCAGGAGAACACTGAAGCTTTCTTT

clone size: many
J gene: TRBJ1-1
V gene: TRBV19
D gene: .
CDR3 length: 11
CDR3 protein: CASRGRAEAFF
CDR3 DNA: TGTGCCAGTAGGGGCAGGGCTGAAGCTTTCTTT

clone size: .
J gene: TRBJ2-1
V gene: TRBV20-1
D gene: TRBD1
CDR3 length: 13
CDR3 protein: CSASGTGITEQFF
CDR3 DNA: TGCAGTGCTAGTGGGACAGGGATCACTGAGCAGTTCTTC

clone size: many
J gene: TRBJ1-4
V gene: TRBV2
D gene: TRBD1
CDR3 length: 14
CDR3 protein: CASTSKGANEKLFF
CDR3 DNA: TGTGCCAGCACGAGTAAGGGGGCAAACGAAAAACTGTTTTTT

clone size: .
J gene: TRBJ1-3
V gene: TRBV28
D gene: .
CDR3 length: 15
CDR3 protein: CASSPPWNSGNTIYF
CDR3 DNA: TGTGCCAGCAGTCCGCCGTGGAACTCTGGAAACACCATATATTTT

clone size: many
J gene: TRBJ1-2
V gene: TRBV29-1
D gene: TRBD1
CDR3 length: 13
CDR3 protein: CSVERQGGYGYTF
CDR3 DNA: TGCAGCGTTGAACGACAGGGTGGCTATGGCTACACCTTC

clone size: many
J gene: TRBJ2-6
V gene: TRBV19
D gene: .
CDR3 length: 14
CDR3 protein: CASTLGAGANVLTF
CDR3 DNA: TGTGCCAGTACCCTGGGGGCAGGGGCCAACGTCCTGACTTTC

clone size: many
J gene: TRBJ1-1
V gene: TRBV4-3
D gene: TRBD1
CDR3 length: 15
CDR3 protein: CASSQGRQGRTEAFF
CDR3 DNA: TGCGCCAGCAGCCAAGGTCGACAGGGGCGCACTGAAGCTTTCTTT

clone size: .
J gene: TRBJ2-2
V gene: TRBV10-3
D gene: TRBD1
CDR3 length: 13
CDR3 protein: CASISQGAGELFF
CDR3 DNA: TGTGCCAGCATCTCACAGGGGGCCGGGGAGCTGTTTTTT

clone size: many
J gene: TRBJ1-2
V gene: TRBV24-1
D gene: TRBD1
CDR3 length: 13
CDR3 protein: CATSTGGGYGYTF
CDR3 DNA: TGTGCCACCAGCACAGGGGGCGGCTATGGCTACACCTTC

clone size: few
J gene: TRBJ1-2
V gene: TRBV9
D gene: .
CDR3 length: 14
CDR3 protein: CASSVLEGQSGYTF
CDR3 DNA: TGTGCCAGCAGCGTATTAGAGGGGCAGAGTGGCTACACCTTC

clone size: many
J gene: TRBJ2-7
V gene: TRBV20-1
D gene: TRBD2
CDR3 length: 17
CDR3 protein: CSAAGTSGSSLGYEQYF
CDR3 DNA: TGCAGTGCGGCCGGGACTAGCGGTTCGTCCTTGGGATACGAGCAGTACTTC

clone size: few
J gene: TRBJ1-3
V gene: TRBV6-6
D gene: .
CDR3 length: 16
CDR3 protein: CASSYGIGGSGNTIYF
CDR3 DNA: TGTGCCAGCAGTTACGGTATCGGGGGATCTGGAAACACCATATATTTT

clone size: few
J gene: TRBJ2-5
V gene: TRBV20-1
D gene: TRBD2
CDR3 length: 15
CDR3 protein: CSAMGLAGHQETQYF
CDR3 DNA: TGCAGTGCTATGGGGCTAGCGGGGCATCAAGAGACCCAGTACTTC

clone size: few
J gene: TRBJ1-4
V gene: TRBV7-2
D gene: .
CDR3 length: 15
CDR3 protein: CASSLTVIQEEKLFF
CDR3 DNA: TGTGCCAGCAGCCTTACAGTGATACAGGAGGAAAAACTGTTTTTT

clone size: few
J gene: TRBJ1-1
V gene: TRBV5-1
D gene: .
CDR3 length: 16
CDR3 protein: CASSSTSSVMPSEAFF
CDR3 DNA: TGCGCCAGCAGCTCGACTAGCTCGGTTATGCCATCGGAAGCTTTCTTT

clone size: .
J gene: TRBJ2-7
V gene: TRBV29-1
D gene: TRBD1
CDR3 length: 14
CDR3 protein: CSVARTGEFHEQYF
CDR3 DNA: TGCAGCGTAGCACGGACAGGGGAATTCCACGAGCAGTACTTC

clone size: few
J gene: TRBJ1-5
V gene: TRBV19
D gene: .
CDR3 length: 15
CDR3 protein: CASSIEGRRGQPQHF
CDR3 DNA: TGTGCCAGTAGTATAGAGGGGCGACGGGGTCAGCCCCAGCATTTT

clone size: .
J gene: TRBJ2-3
V gene: TRBV7-9
D gene: TRBD2
CDR3 length: 14
CDR3 protein: CASSPGLGTDTQYF
CDR3 DNA: TGTGCCAGCAGTCCGGGACTAGGCACAGATACGCAGTATTTT

clone size: few
J gene: TRBJ2-3
V gene: TRBV25-1
D gene: .
CDR3 length: 18
CDR3 protein: CASSEQRAFPGGTDTQYF
CDR3 DNA: TGTGCCAGCAGTGAACAAAGGGCTTTCCCGGGGGGCACAGATACGCAGTATTTT

clone size: many
J gene: TRBJ2-2
V gene: TRBV7-2
D gene: .
CDR3 length: 13
CDR3 protein: CASSYRVTGELFF
CDR3 DNA: TGTGCCAGCAGCTACAGGGTCACCGGGGAGCTGTTTTTT

clone size: .
J gene: TRBJ1-2
V gene: TRBV20-1
D gene: .
CDR3 length: 13
CDR3 protein: CSVRTGLNYGYTF
CDR3 DNA: TGCAGTGTTAGGACCGGCTTAAACTATGGCTACACCTTC

clone size: many
J gene: TRBJ1-2
V gene: TRBV12-3/TRBV12-4
D gene: .
CDR3 length: 14
CDR3 protein: CASSLDDGNYGYTF
CDR3 DNA: TGTGCCAGCAGTTTAGATGACGGAAACTATGGCTACACCTTC

clone size: .
J gene: TRBJ2-7
V gene: TRBV28
D gene: TRBD2
CDR3 length: 12
CDR3 protein: CASSSGLLEQYF
CDR3 DNA: TGTGCCAGCAGTTCGGGACTACTAGAGCAGTACTTC

clone size: many
J gene: TRBJ1-5
V gene: TRBV9
D gene: .
CDR3 length: 15
CDR3 protein: CASSVGEHSNQPQHF
CDR3 DNA: TGTGCCAGCAGCGTAGGGGAACATAGCAATCAGCCCCAGCATTTT

clone size: few
J gene: TRBJ1-2
V gene: TRBV6-5
D gene: .
CDR3 length: 15
CDR3 protein: CASSYSKDGPYGYTF
CDR3 DNA: TGTGCCAGCAGTTACTCGAAAGACGGCCCCTATGGCTACACCTTC

clone size: .
J gene: TRBJ2-1
V gene: TRBV7-2
D gene: .
CDR3 length: 14
CDR3 protein: CASSLGGPAAEQFF
CDR3 DNA: TGTGCCAGCAGCTTAGGGGGACCAGCCGCTGAGCAGTTCTTC

clone size: .
J gene: TRBJ2-1
V gene: TRBV11-2
D gene: .
CDR3 length: 16
CDR3 protein: CASSFDPGLLYNEQFF
CDR3 DNA: TGTGCCAGCAGCTTCGACCCGGGACTCCTATACAATGAGCAGTTCTTC

clone size: many
J gene: TRBJ1-5
V gene: TRBV15
D gene: TRBD1
CDR3 length: 14
CDR3 protein: CASSLRQGPQPQHF
CDR3 DNA: TGTGCCTCAAGCCTAAGACAGGGACCTCAGCCCCAGCATTTT

clone size: .
J gene: TRBJ2-2
V gene: TRBV7-2
D gene: TRBD2
CDR3 length: 15
CDR3 protein: CASSLSGANTEELFF
CDR3 DNA: TGTGCCAGCAGCTTAAGCGGGGCCAACACCGAGGAGCTGTTTTTT

clone size: few
J gene: TRBJ1-1
V gene: TRBV12-3/TRBV12-4
D gene: TRBD1
CDR3 length: 15
CDR3 protein: CASSPRSTGAAEAFF
CDR3 DNA: TGTGCCAGCAGTCCACGATCGACAGGGGCTGCTGAAGCTTTCTTT

clone size: .
J gene: TRBJ2-5
V gene: TRBV4-1
D gene: TRBD2
CDR3 length: 15
CDR3 protein: CASSRREGGQETQYF
CDR3 DNA: TGCGCCAGCAGCCGTAGGGAGGGAGGGCAAGAGACCCAGTACTTC

clone size: .
J gene: TRBJ2-2
V gene: TRBV5-6
D gene: TRBD1
CDR3 length: 15
CDR3 protein: CASRRQGWDTGELFF
CDR3 DNA: TGTGCCAGTCGGAGACAGGGGTGGGACACCGGGGAGCTGTTTTTT

clone size: many
J gene: TRBJ1-1
V gene: TRBV7-9
D gene: .
CDR3 length: 14
CDR3 protein: CASSSQGPQGEAFF
CDR3 DNA: TGTGCCAGCAGCTCACAGGGTCCCCAAGGGGAAGCTTTCTTT

clone size: many
J gene: TRBJ2-7
V gene: TRBV7-9
D gene: .
CDR3 length: 12
CDR3 protein: CASSRKVYEQYF
CDR3 DNA: TGTGCCAGCAGCCGGAAAGTCTACGAGCAGTACTTC

clone size: .
J gene: TRBJ1-2
V gene: TRBV20-1
D gene: .
CDR3 length: 14
CDR3 protein: CSAEHRDTGGGYTF
CDR3 DNA: TGCAGTGCCGAACACCGGGACACGGGAGGTGGCTACACCTTC

clone size: many
J gene: TRBJ1-2
V gene: TRBV20-1
D gene: .
CDR3 length: 14
CDR3 protein: CSASVGWANYGYTF
CDR3 DNA: TGCAGTGCTAGTGTTGGGTGGGCTAACTATGGCTACACCTTC

clone size: few
J gene: TRBJ2-3
V gene: TRBV10-3
D gene: .
CDR3 length: 15
CDR3 protein: CATSSGVYGTDTQYF
CDR3 DNA: TGTGCCACCTCGTCCGGGGTTTACGGCACAGATACGCAGTATTTT

clone size: many
J gene: TRBJ1-2
V gene: TRBV29-1
D gene: .
CDR3 length: 12
CDR3 protein: CSVEEGGEGYTF
CDR3 DNA: TGCAGCGTTGAAGAGGGAGGGGAAGGCTACACCTTC

clone size: few
J gene: TRBJ1-2
V gene: TRBV25-1
D gene: .
CDR3 length: 15
CDR3 protein: CASSGKGRQNYGYTF
CDR3 DNA: TGTGCCAGCAGCGGCAAGGGGCGCCAAAACTATGGCTACACCTTC

clone size: many
J gene: TRBJ1-2
V gene: TRBV7-2
D gene: .
CDR3 length: 14
CDR3 protein: CASRSTGMGYGYTF
CDR3 DNA: TGTGCCAGCAGAAGTACAGGGATGGGCTATGGCTACACCTTC

clone size: .
J gene: TRBJ1-2
V gene: TRBV20-1
D gene: .
CDR3 length: 13
CDR3 protein: CSATSGENYGYTF
CDR3 DNA: TGCAGTGCTACCTCAGGGGAAAACTATGGCTACACCTTC

clone size: .
J gene: TRBJ2-7
V gene: TRBV7-2
D gene: .
CDR3 length: 14
CDR3 protein: CASSHNPDRYEQYF
CDR3 DNA: TGTGCCAGCAGTCATAACCCGGACCGCTACGAGCAGTACTTC

clone size: few
J gene: TRBJ1-6
V gene: TRBV6-2/TRBV6-3
D gene: .
CDR3 length: 16
CDR3 protein: CASSYTGPAVNSPLHF
CDR3 DNA: TGTGCCAGCAGTTACACTGGGCCGGCGGTTAATTCACCCCTCCACTTT

clone size: .
J gene: TRBJ1-4
V gene: TRBV9
D gene: .
CDR3 length: 16
CDR3 protein: CASSVGQNPRFEKLFF
CDR3 DNA: TGTGCCAGCAGCGTAGGCCAGAATCCCCGTTTCGAAAAACTGTTTTTT

clone size: .
J gene: TRBJ2-7
V gene: TRBV11-3
D gene: TRBD2
CDR3 length: 16
CDR3 protein: CASSSAGGGEVYEQYF
CDR3 DNA: TGTGCCAGCAGCTCGGCGGGGGGGGGCGAAGTTTACGAGCAGTACTTC

clone size: .
J gene: TRBJ2-7
V gene: TRBV28
D gene: TRBD1
CDR3 length: 15
CDR3 protein: CASSLPTGVPLEQYF
CDR3 DNA: TGTGCCAGCAGTTTACCAACAGGGGTCCCGCTCGAGCAGTACTTC

clone size: many
J gene: TRBJ1-1
V gene: TRBV29-1
D gene: .
CDR3 length: 12
CDR3 protein: CSALGVPERAFF
CDR3 DNA: TGCAGCGCCCTCGGGGTGCCCGAGAGGGCTTTCTTT

clone size: few
J gene: TRBJ2-7
V gene: TRBV7-2
D gene: .
CDR3 length: 15
CDR3 protein: CASSSGGPAVYEQYF
CDR3 DNA: TGTGCCAGCAGCTCCGGGGGGCCGGCGGTATACGAGCAGTACTTC

clone size: .
J gene: TRBJ1-2
V gene: TRBV12-3/TRBV12-4
D gene: .
CDR3 length: 13
CDR3 protein: CASSLVYNYGYTF
CDR3 DNA: TGTGCCAGCAGCCTGGTTTACAACTATGGCTACACCTTC

clone size: many
J gene: TRBJ1-2
V gene: TRBV7-2
D gene: TRBD1
CDR3 length: 13
CDR3 protein: CASSPGTGYGYTF
CDR3 DNA: TGTGCCAGCAGCCCCGGGACAGGCTATGGCTACACCTTC